Below, 24 T cell receptor beta chains from the same sample are listed, as sequenced in a study of blood T cell repertoires in COVID-19 (dated by TCRdb to the early 2020s). Library preparation was by the immunoSEQ multiplex PCR assay. TCRdb mirrors the immuneACCESS table, restricted to in-frame sequences. Some clones are absent from its copies; in checked studies, under half trace to an unresolved V gene, and the reason for the others is unknown. The sample has roughly 29,000 clones on record, around 83% of them singletons. Clones ranked in the top ten supply roughly 27% of the sample. Sequencing input: peripheral blood. The receptors originated from a man in his 70s with active COVID-19.

The V call is TRBV4-2, the J call TRBJ1-6; D might be TRBD1 (6 bases). This CDR3 has 16 amino acids. Per germline, CDR1 LGHNA and CDR2 YNFKEQ. V dropped 1 base and J dropped 9 bases, with 16 bases sitting between them. The CDR3 here is CASSQVAGQGFSPLHF. CDR3 DNA: TGTGCCAGCAGCCAAGTGGCTGGGCAGGGGTTTTCACCCCTCCACTTT.

This CDR3 is CASSQDRGGEQYF. Written as DNA, the CDR3 is TGTGCCAGCAGCCAAGATCGGGGGGGCGAGCAGTACTTC. This chain joins TRBV3-1 (or the pseudogene TRBV3-2) and TRBJ2-7; 8 bases map to TRBD2. V shed 0 bases, J shed 6 bases, and the junction held 1 base outside the gene matches. Germline values: CDR1 LGHDT, CDR2 YNNKEL (reference sequence). The CDR3 has 13 amino acids.

The chain uses TRBV21-1 and TRBJ1-1. TRBV21-1 has pseudogene status. The CDR3 runs to 12 residues. As DNA, the CDR3 is TGTGCCGGTAGGACTTCGGACACTGAAGCTTTCTTT. It codes for CAGRTSDTEAFF.

In this sample, this clone turned up a few times. V usage is TRBV6-1 and J usage is TRBJ1-4, with 9 bases fitting TRBD1. V was clipped by 4 bases and J by 6 bases; unmatched bases: 9. The length of the CDR3 is 16 residues. Per the germline V gene, CDR1 is MNHNS and CDR2 is SASEGT. The CDR3 here is CASSAQPDRGYEKLFF. DNA of the CDR3: TGTGCCAGCAGTGCGCAGCCGGACAGGGGATATGAAAAACTGTTTTTT.

The chain joins TRBV27 to TRBJ2-1; the match to TRBD2 covers 9 bases. Germline CDR1 MNHEY, CDR2 SMNVEV (reference sequence). This CDR3 is built from 12 residues. The V segment lost 5 bases and the J segment 13 bases; nucleotides outside the gene matches: 6. CDR3 amino acids: CASSPSSGAQFF. The CDR3 bases are TGTGCCAGCAGTCCTTCTAGCGGGGCACAGTTCTTC.

The chain recombines TRBV10-2 with TRBJ1-6; D uncertain. Trimming left V 5 bases short and J 3 bases short, with 17 bases between. CDR1 is WSHSY and CDR2 is SAAADI in the germline V gene. There are 17 residues in the CDR3. The CDR3 here is CASSFDIGVDYNSPLHF. The CDR3 DNA reads TGCGCCAGCAGTTTTGATATCGGGGTTGACTATAATTCACCCCTCCACTTT.

This clone was seen many times. The chain has TRBV11-3 and TRBJ2-3; perhaps TRBD2 as D (5 bases). The CDR3 consists of 15 residues. The V gene's germline CDR1 is SGHNT and CDR2 YENEEA. V dropped 2 bases and J dropped 1 base, with 10 bases sitting between them. For the CDR3, the DNA is TGTGCCAGCAGCTTAAATAAGGGAGGCACAGATACGCAGTATTTT. Protein product: CASSLNKGGTDTQYF.

V gene TRBV28 combines with J gene TRBJ1-6, with D tentatively TRBD1 (6 bases). Germline lookup yields CDR1 MDHEN and CDR2 SYDVKM. V was clipped by 6 bases and J by 8 bases, with 14 bases between them. The length of the CDR3 is 14 residues. CDR3 sequence reads: CASRPSYRDSPLHF. As DNA, the CDR3 is TGTGCCAGCAGACCCTCTTACAGGGATTCACCCCTCCACTTT.

As concerns this clone: The same CDR3 also results from other DNA sequences found in this sample. The genes are TRBV7-9 and TRBJ2-1, with TRBD2 identical over 7 bases. CDR1 SEHNR and CDR2 FQNEAQ come from the germline V gene (reference sequence). The CDR3 totals 13 residues. Unmatched junction bases numbered 2, after V lost 7 bases and J lost 2 bases. CDR3 loop: CASMAGAYNEQFF. Written as DNA, the CDR3 is TGTGCCAGCATGGCGGGGGCCTACAATGAGCAGTTCTTC.

This chain connects TRBV7-8 to TRBJ1-2; D is perhaps TRBD1 (6 bases). CDR1 SGHVS and CDR2 FQNEAQ come from the germline V gene. The CDR3 sequence is 14 residues long. With 2 bases removed from V and 7 bases from J, the gap between germline ends came to 14 bases. Here the CDR3 DNA reads TGTGCCAGCAGCTTAAGGGCGCGGGGGGCTGGCTACACCTTC. This translates into CASSLRARGAGYTF. Variable domain in full (rest from reference TRBV7-8 and TRBJ1-2): GAGVSQSPRYKVAKRGQDVALRCDPISGHVSLFWYQQALGQGPEFLTYFQNEAQLDKSGLPSDRFFAERPEGSVSTLKIQRTQQEDSAVYLCASSLRARGAGYTFGSGTRLTVV.

The genes are TRBV11-2 and TRBJ2-5, with D tentatively TRBD2 (6 bases). V lost 5 bases and J 2 bases, leaving 9 bases between the germline ends. The CDR3 is 13 residues long. Germline V gene data show CDR1 as SGHAT and CDR2 as FQNNGV. For the CDR3, the DNA is TGTGCCAGCAGCCGGACTATACAAGAGACCCAGTACTTC. As protein: CASSRTIQETQYF. The full variable domain, in which reference TRBV11-2 and TRBJ2-5 provide the parts outside the CDR3, is EAGVAQSPRYKIIEKRQSVAFWCNPISGHATLYWYQQILGQGPKLLIQFQNNGVVDDSQLPKDRFSAERLKGVDSTLKIQPAKLEDSAVYLCASSRTIQETQYFGPGTRLLVL.

The CDR3 sequence is CASSQGHYEQYF. The CDR3 coding sequence is TGTGCCAGCAGCCAGGGACACTACGAGCAGTACTTC. The V and J genes are TRBV4-2 and TRBJ2-7, with D possibly TRBD1 on 6 matching bases. Per germline, CDR1 LGHNA and CDR2 YNFKEQ. The CDR3 consists of 12 residues. V lost 3 bases and J lost 3, with 6 bases in between.

The V call is TRBV2, the J call TRBJ1-1, with D possibly being TRBD1 (5 bases). V lost 8 bases, J lost 5 bases, and 12 bases lay in between. Germline V gene lookup returns CDR1 SNHLY and CDR2 FYNNEI. The CDR3 totals 12 residues. CDR3 amino acids: CASFGGGTEAFF. Here the CDR3 DNA reads TGTGCCAGCTTCGGGGGTGGAACTGAAGCTTTCTTT.

The rearrangement uses TRBV15 and TRBJ2-5; 11 bases fit TRBD1. Germline values: CDR1 LNHNV, CDR2 YYDKDF (reference sequence). V lost 5 bases, J lost 5 bases, and 10 bases stayed unmatched. The CDR3 runs 16 residues. CDR3 amino acids: CATSALWTGGYETQYF. The CDR3 region has the DNA TGTGCCACCAGCGCCCTTTGGACAGGGGGCTATGAGACCCAGTACTTC.

The chain links TRBV11-3 to TRBJ1-1; the match to TRBD1 covers 7 bases. CDR1 and CDR2 (germline): SGHNT, YENEEA. Unmatched junction bases numbered 5, after V lost 5 bases and J lost 5 bases. The CDR3 covers 13 residues. The CDR3 here is CASSGTGETEAFF. The CDR3 nucleotides are TGTGCCAGCAGCGGTACAGGGGAGACTGAAGCTTTCTTT. Filled out from reference TRBV11-3 and TRBJ1-1, the complete variable domain reads EAGVVQSPRYKIIEKKQPVAFWCNPISGHNTLYWYLQNLGQGPELLIRYENEEAVDDSQLPKDRFSAERLKGVDSTLKIQPAELGDSAVYLCASSGTGETEAFFGQGTRLTVV.

This chain connects TRBV27 to TRBJ1-6, with 9 bases fitting TRBD1. Germline CDR1 reads MNHEY; CDR2 reads SMNVEV (reference sequence). CDR3 size: 16 residues. Losses at the gene ends were 6 bases for V and 3 bases for J; bases not matched to a gene: 6. DNA for the CDR3: TGTGCCAGCAGACCAACAGGGGGCGGCTATAATTCACCCCTCCACTTT. Amino acid sequence: CASRPTGGGYNSPLHF.

This rearrangement joins TRBV6-5 to TRBJ2-7; 9 bases line up with TRBD2. Germline CDR1 MNHEY, CDR2 SVGAGI. V lost 8 bases, J lost 4 bases, and 12 bases stayed unmatched. CDR3 length: 15 amino acids. The CDR3 sequence: CASGIYGLAGYEQYF. The CDR3 DNA is TGTGCCAGCGGAATTTATGGCCTAGCGGGGTACGAGCAGTACTTC.

The chain employs TRBV7-9 and TRBJ2-3; 8 bases align to TRBD2. CDR1 and CDR2 (germline): SEHNR, FQNEAQ (reference sequence). This CDR3 has 19 residues. With V trimmed by 5 bases and J by 0 bases, 16 bases remained unmatched. The CDR3 here is CASSPTLLRGGPSTDTQYF. The CDR3 nucleotides read TGTGCCAGCAGCCCGACCCTTTTACGCGGGGGGCCTAGCACAGATACGCAGTATTTT. Full variable domain (outside the CDR3, taken from reference TRBV7-9 and TRBJ2-3): DTGVSQNPRHKITKRGQNVTFRCDPISEHNRLYWYRQTLGQGPEFLTYFQNEAQLEKSRLLSDRFSAERPKGSFSTLEIQRTEQGDSAMYLCASSPTLLRGGPSTDTQYFGPGTRLTVL.

The J gene is TRBJ1-2, the V gene TRBV7-8; D perhaps matches TRBD1 (6 bases). V lost 0 bases, J lost 5 bases, and 13 bases lay in between. CDR3 length equals 15 residues. CDR1 SGHVS and CDR2 FQNEAQ come from the germline V gene. The CDR3 DNA reads TGTGCCAGCAGCTTAGCGCAGGGACACCTATATGGCTACACCTTC. Translation: CASSLAQGHLYGYTF.

The V gene is TRBV28, the J gene TRBJ2-5; 15 bases map to TRBD2. The CDR3 is 16 amino acids. Per the germline V gene, CDR1 is MDHEN and CDR2 is SYDVKM. V lost 6 bases and J lost 3; bases outside the gene matches: 5. The CDR3 DNA reads TGTGCCAGCAGAAAGGGACTAGCGGGGGGCGAAGAGACCCAGTACTTC. Protein sequence: CASRKGLAGGEETQYF.

The chain has TRBV18 and TRBJ1-1, with D possibly TRBD1 on 5 matching bases. The CDR3 totals 14 residues. V lost 6 bases to trimming and J lost 2 bases, with 13 bases between them. CDR1 and CDR2 (germline): KGHSH, LQKENI. CDR3: CASSNQGTNTEAFF. Written as DNA, the CDR3 is TGTGCCAGCTCCAATCAGGGTACTAACACTGAAGCTTTCTTT. Full variable domain (rest looked up from reference TRBV18 and TRBJ1-1): NAGVMQNPRHLVRRRGQEARLRCSPMKGHSHVYWYRQLPEEGLKFMVYLQKENIIDESGMPKERFSAEFPKEGPSILRIQQVVRGDSAAYFCASSNQGTNTEAFFGQGTRLTVV.

This chain joins TRBV7-8 and TRBJ2-5; TRBD2 aligns across 9 bases. The J segment lost 2 bases and the V segment lost 3 bases, leaving 7 bases of the junction unmatched. Germline V gives CDR1 SGHVS, CDR2 FQNEAQ. The CDR3 contains 16 residues. CDR3 amino acids: CASSLRWRGGQETQYF. For the CDR3, the DNA is TGTGCCAGCAGCTTGCGCTGGCGGGGGGGACAAGAGACCCAGTACTTC.

This clone occurred a few times. The chain is built from TRBV5-6 and TRBJ1-1; no clear D. Germline assignment: CDR1 SGHDT and CDR2 YYEEEE. This CDR3 is built from 13 residues. Trimming left V 1 base short and J 3 bases short, with 7 bases between. CDR3: CASSLPADTEAFF. The CDR3 nucleotides read TGTGCCAGCAGCTTGCCAGCGGACACTGAAGCTTTCTTT.

The chain is built from TRBV27 and TRBJ2-7; no reliable D call. The V end lost 8 bases, the J end lost 3 bases, and 11 bases lay between the germline ends. The CDR3 covers 12 residues. The germline gives CDR1 MNHEY, CDR2 SMNVEV (reference sequence). The CDR3 protein is CASRGNDYEQYF. In DNA, the CDR3 is TGTGCCAGCCGAGGAAACGACTACGAGCAGTACTTC.